These T cell receptor beta chains were read from a single sample in a study of T cells in Graves' hyperthyroidism and ophthalmopathy. TCRdb used MiXCR to reprocess the multiplex PCR reads, holding one entry per CDR3 protein. Of roughly 290,000 distinct CDR3 sequences listed, over 15% were seen once; the top ten hold around 55%. Material: blood. Receptor source: an older woman with Graves' ophthalmopathy. The CDR3 runs from the conserved cysteine through the conserved F or W. Each record gives: V gene, CDR3 protein.

TRBV18	CASSALDQETQYF
TRBV2	CASSQPAGFIFSEAFF
TRBV7-9	CASSLGWSSGVTYEQYF
TRBV6-9	CACSYGSYNEQFF
TRBV24-1	CATSAGLAGVPTYNEQFF
TRBV2	CASSEEGAPEAFF
TRBV12-3/TRBV12-4	CASRLTGASGNTIYF
TRBV2	CASSETDYTGELFF
TRBV25-1	CASSGLRADNEQFF
TRBV7-2	CASSLPPLTYEQYF
TRBV4-3	CASSPVFSGEQYF
TRBV11-1	CASSPALAGGCNEQFF
TRBV12-3/TRBV12-4	CASSLDDRVLGTEAFF
TRBV3-1	CASSQAEQGYGYTF
TRBV5-4	CASSLGAGGYNEQFF
TRBV27	CASSLTTGENQPQHF
TRBV9	CASSFDRPNEKLFF
TRBV20-1	CSAITGVPDTEAFF
TRBV28	CASSFPNQETQYF
TRBV6-1	CASSALLAGVFYEQYF
TRBV5-4	CASSSSDPYQETQYF
TRBV30	CAWSVPRDSYEQYF
TRBV3-1	CASSQTRWDRANGYTF
TRBV5-4	CASSRSYNEQYF